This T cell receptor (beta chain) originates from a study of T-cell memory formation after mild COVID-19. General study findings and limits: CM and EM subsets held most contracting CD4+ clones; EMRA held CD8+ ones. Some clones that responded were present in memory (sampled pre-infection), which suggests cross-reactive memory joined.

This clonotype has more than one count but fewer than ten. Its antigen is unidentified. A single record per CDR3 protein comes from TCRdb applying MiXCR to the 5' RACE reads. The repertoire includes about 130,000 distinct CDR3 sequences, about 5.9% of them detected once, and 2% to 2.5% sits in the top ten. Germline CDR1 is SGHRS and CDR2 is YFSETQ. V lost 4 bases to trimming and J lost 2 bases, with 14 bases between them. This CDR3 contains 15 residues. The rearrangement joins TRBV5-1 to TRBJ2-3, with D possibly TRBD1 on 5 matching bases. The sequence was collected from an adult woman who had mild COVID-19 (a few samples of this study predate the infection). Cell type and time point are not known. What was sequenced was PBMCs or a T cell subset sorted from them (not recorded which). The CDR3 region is CASSIRGILTDTQYF. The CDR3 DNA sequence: TGCGCCAGCAGCATTAGGGGCATCCTCACAGATACGCAGTATTTT.